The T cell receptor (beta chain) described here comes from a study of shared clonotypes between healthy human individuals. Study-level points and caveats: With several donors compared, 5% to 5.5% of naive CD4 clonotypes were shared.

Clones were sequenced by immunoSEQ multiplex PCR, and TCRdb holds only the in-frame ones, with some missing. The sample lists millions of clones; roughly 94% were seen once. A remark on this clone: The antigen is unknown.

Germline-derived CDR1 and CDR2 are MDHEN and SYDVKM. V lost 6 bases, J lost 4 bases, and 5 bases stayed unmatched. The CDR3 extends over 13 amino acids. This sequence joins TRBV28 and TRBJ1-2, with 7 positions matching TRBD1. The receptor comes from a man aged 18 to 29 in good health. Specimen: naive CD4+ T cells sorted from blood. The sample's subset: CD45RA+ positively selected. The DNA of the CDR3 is TGTGCCAGCAGGTCCGGGACAGCCTATGGCTACACCTTC. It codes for CASRSGTAYGYTF.